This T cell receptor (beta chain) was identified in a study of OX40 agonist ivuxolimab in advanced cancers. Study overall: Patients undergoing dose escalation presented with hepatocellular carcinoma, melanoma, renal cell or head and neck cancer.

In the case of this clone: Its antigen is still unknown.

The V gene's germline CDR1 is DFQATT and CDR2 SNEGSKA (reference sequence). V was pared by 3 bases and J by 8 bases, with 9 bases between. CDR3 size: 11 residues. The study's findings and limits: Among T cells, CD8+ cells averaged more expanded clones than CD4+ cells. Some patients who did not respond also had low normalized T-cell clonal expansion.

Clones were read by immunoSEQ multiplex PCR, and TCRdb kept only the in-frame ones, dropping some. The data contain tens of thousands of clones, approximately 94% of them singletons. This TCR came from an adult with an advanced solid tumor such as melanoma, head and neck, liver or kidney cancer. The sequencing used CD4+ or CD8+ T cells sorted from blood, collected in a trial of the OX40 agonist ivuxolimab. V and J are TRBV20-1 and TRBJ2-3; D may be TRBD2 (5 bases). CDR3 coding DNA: TGCAGTGCTAGCTCAGAGGGTACGCAGTATTTT. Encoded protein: CSASSEGTQYF.